This T cell receptor beta chain was recorded in a study of shared clonotypes between healthy human individuals. Profiled with immunoSEQ multiplex PCR; TCRdb holds only in-frame clones, not every one. The sample gives over a million clones, 70% to 80% of which show up once; 1.5% is in the top ten. This CDR3 has 15 amino acids. Germline assignment: CDR1 SGHAT and CDR2 FQDESV (reference sequence). V was shortened by 6 bases and J by 5 bases, with 20 bases between the two germline ends. The chain links TRBV11-1 to TRBJ2-7, with D tentatively TRBD1 (6 bases). The sequence was obtained from a man younger than 35 in good health. The sequenced material came from memory CD4+ T cells sorted from blood. As for subset: CD45RA-negative fraction. CDR3 sequence: CASSYQQGKVDEQYF. CDR3 bases: TGTGCCAGCAGTTACCAGCAGGGGAAGGTGGACGAGCAGTACTTC.